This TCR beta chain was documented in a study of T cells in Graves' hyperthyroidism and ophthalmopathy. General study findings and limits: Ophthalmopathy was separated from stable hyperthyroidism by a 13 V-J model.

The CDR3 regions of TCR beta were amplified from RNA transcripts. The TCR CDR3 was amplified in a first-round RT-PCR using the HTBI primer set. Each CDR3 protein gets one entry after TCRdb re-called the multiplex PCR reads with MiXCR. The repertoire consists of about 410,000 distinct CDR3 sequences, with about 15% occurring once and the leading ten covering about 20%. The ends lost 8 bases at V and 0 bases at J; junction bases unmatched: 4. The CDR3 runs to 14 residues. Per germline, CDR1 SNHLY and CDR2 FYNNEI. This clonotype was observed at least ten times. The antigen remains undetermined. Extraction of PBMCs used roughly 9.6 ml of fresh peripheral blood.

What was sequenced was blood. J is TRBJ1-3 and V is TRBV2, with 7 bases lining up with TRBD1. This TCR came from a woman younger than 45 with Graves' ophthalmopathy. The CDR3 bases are TGTGCCAGCCGGGGACAGTTCTCTGGAAACACCATATATTTT. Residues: CASRGQFSGNTIYF.